The 23 T cell receptor beta chains below come from one sample, sequenced in a study of neurological immune-mediated disorders. Via MiXCR, TCRdb re-called the 5' RACE reads, giving one row per CDR3 protein. The sample includes around 13,000 distinct CDR3 sequences, approximately 7.7% seen only once; the top ten take approximately 25%. The sequencing input was CD8+ T cells from blood. The receptors stem from a middle-aged woman in good health.

This clonotype was found many times. The chain links TRBV7-9 to TRBJ2-1, with unresolved D. From germline, CDR1 is SEHNR and CDR2 FQNEAQ (reference sequence). The CDR3 contains 15 residues. V lost 5 bases and J 5 bases, leaving 16 bases between the germline ends. CDR3 sequence reads: CASSPPTRNHNEQFF. The DNA of the CDR3 is TGTGCCAGCAGCCCTCCCACCAGAAATCACAATGAGCAGTTCTTC.

This clonotype was recorded at least ten times. The rearrangement uses TRBV4-1 and TRBJ2-5, with 13 bases fitting TRBD2. The CDR3 loop spans 17 amino acids. J lost 3 bases, V lost 1 base, and 5 bases had no gene match. Germline V gives CDR1 MGHRA, CDR2 YSYEKL. The CDR3, as DNA: TGCGCCAGCAGCCAAGTTACTAGCGGGGGGGCCGAAGAGACCCAGTACTTC. Translated, it gives CASSQVTSGGAEETQYF.

This clonotype occurred many times. This chain connects TRBV9 to TRBJ2-3; D uncertain. Germline CDR1 and CDR2: SGDLS and YYNGEE. The CDR3 is 12 amino acids. The V gene lost 0 bases and the J gene lost 4 bases, with 3 bases spanning the gap. The CDR3 DNA reads as TGTGCCAGCAGCGTAGCCTCAGATACGCAGTATTTT. Encoded protein: CASSVASDTQYF.

This clonotype has a count of ten or more. The chain links TRBV6-1 to TRBJ2-7; D remains unclear. CDR1 MNHNS and CDR2 SASEGT come from the germline V gene. Trimming removed 2 bases at V and 3 bases at J, with 14 bases between. This CDR3 has 15 amino acids. CDR3 amino acids: CASSEYISGGYEQYF. CDR3 sequence (DNA): TGTGCCAGCAGTGAATATATCTCCGGCGGCTACGAGCAGTACTTC.

V and J are TRBV4-1 and TRBJ1-4, with D unresolved. Looked up from germline, CDR1 is MGHRA and CDR2 is YSYEKL. Trimming left V 0 bases short and J 10 bases short, with 6 bases between. The CDR3 is made up of 12 amino acids. The CDR3 nucleotides read TGCGCCAGCAGCCAAGATCTGGCAAAACTGTTTTTT. This sequence encodes CASSQDLAKLFF.

This clonotype showed up many times. J is TRBJ2-1 and V is TRBV11-1; possible D gene TRBD2, 5 bases. Germline V CDR1 and CDR2: SGHAT, FQDESV (reference sequence). The germline V and J ends were trimmed by 1 base and 8 bases, with 6 bases remaining between them. CDR3 size: 12 residues. The CDR3 DNA is TGTGCCAGCAGCTTAGGACTACATGAGCAGTTCTTC. This translates into CASSLGLHEQFF.

This clonotype has a count of ten or more. This sequence joins TRBV25-1 and TRBJ1-3; no reliable D call. Trimming removed 7 bases from V and 0 bases from J, with 10 bases in between. Per the germline V gene, CDR1 is MGHDK and CDR2 is SYGVNS. The CDR3 extends over 14 amino acids. CDR3 protein: CASTEWSSGNTIYF. CDR3 bases: TGTGCCAGCACCGAGTGGAGCTCTGGAAACACCATATATTTT.

This clonotype has a count of ten or more. This chain joins TRBV7-9 and TRBJ1-5; no definite D call. Trimming cost V 6 bases and J 9 bases, with 12 bases left between them. Germline V gene sequence: CDR1 SEHNR, CDR2 FQNEAQ (reference sequence). The CDR3 consists of 12 residues. The CDR3 region has the DNA TGTGCCAGCAGTTCCGGCGGCGGGCCCCAGCATTTT. This translates into CASSSGGGPQHF.

In this sample, this clonotype turned up many times. The chain employs TRBV20-1 and TRBJ2-3; D gene unclear. V was cut by 2 bases and J by 6 bases, with 21 bases left in between. The CDR3 is 16 amino acids. CDR1 is DFQATT and CDR2 is SNEGSKA in the germline V gene (reference sequence). CDR3 sequence: CSARPAPVSGGDTQYF. CDR3 coding DNA: TGCAGTGCTAGACCCGCCCCCGTCTCTGGTGGGGATACGCAGTATTTT.

In its sample, this clonotype was seen many times. The V and J genes are TRBV20-1 and TRBJ1-1; no definite D call. The CDR3 loop spans 14 amino acids. Deletions cut 3 bases from V and 4 bases from J, with 15 bases between. Germline CDR1 reads DFQATT; CDR2 reads SNEGSKA (reference sequence). CDR3 in amino acids: CSASAFSPSTEAFF. The DNA of the CDR3 is TGCAGTGCTAGTGCCTTCTCACCGAGCACTGAAGCTTTCTTT.

This clonotype appeared many times. V and J are TRBV9 and TRBJ2-3, with D maybe TRBD2 (5 bases). CDR1 SGDLS and CDR2 YYNGEE come from the germline V gene. V was shortened by 1 base and J by 0 bases, with 12 bases between the two germline ends. There are 16 residues in the CDR3. Here the CDR3 reads CASSVRAGVSTDTQYF. As DNA, the CDR3 is TGTGCCAGCAGCGTAAGGGCGGGCGTGAGCACAGATACGCAGTATTTT.

This clonotype was detected many times. This rearrangement joins TRBV12-3 or TRBV12-4 to TRBJ2-5; D perhaps matches TRBD2 (6 bases). Trimming cost V 3 bases and J 5 bases, with 19 bases left between them. The CDR3 totals 16 residues. The CDR3 bases are TGTGCCAGCAGTTTGGGGGGTGCGGCGGTCAGGGAGACCCAGTACTTC. Protein product: CASSLGGAAVRETQYF.

The CDR3 DNA sequence: TGCAGCGTTGGCACACGGCCCTACGAGCAGTACTTC. Encoded protein: CSVGTRPYEQYF. The rearrangement joins TRBV29-1 to TRBJ2-7; D is uncertain. Trimming cost V 4 bases and J 2 bases, with 9 bases left between them. Germline assignment: CDR1 SQVTM and CDR2 ANQGSEA. CDR3 length equals 12 residues.

This clonotype has ten or more counts. This chain links TRBV5-1 with TRBJ2-5, with TRBD2 matching over 7 bases. The V gene end was trimmed by 5 bases and the J gene end by 0 bases; junction bases not matched to a gene: 7. This CDR3 contains 15 residues. The germline V gene has CDR1 SGHRS and CDR2 YFSETQ. In nucleotides, the CDR3 is TGCGCCAGCAGAGAGGCGGGGGTGTACCAAGAGACCCAGTACTTC. Its protein product is CASREAGVYQETQYF.

This clonotype has a count of ten or more. The chain combines TRBV4-2 with TRBJ2-3, with D perhaps matching TRBD2 (6 bases). Deletions cut 1 base from V and 0 bases from J, with 11 bases between. Germline assignment: CDR1 LGHNA and CDR2 YNFKEQ. The CDR3 runs to 16 residues. The CDR3 spells CASSQAGGRSTDTQYF. The CDR3 DNA reads as TGTGCCAGCAGCCAAGCCGGAGGGAGAAGCACAGATACGCAGTATTTT.

Relative to its sample, this clonotype is medium-sized. The chain is built from TRBV28 and TRBJ1-1; D is perhaps TRBD1 (5 bases). The CDR3 is 15 residues long. V lost 1 base and J 7 bases, leaving 16 bases between the germline ends. From germline, CDR1 is MDHEN and CDR2 SYDVKM. The CDR3 bases are TGTGCCAGCAGTTTATATGGGGACGTTAGGATTGAAGCTTTCTTT. Translation: CASSLYGDVRIEAFF.

This clonotype has ten or more counts. The chain uses TRBV3-1 and TRBJ2-7; perhaps TRBD2 as D (6 bases). The V end was cut by 1 base, the J end by 2 bases, with 12 bases between. The V gene's germline CDR1 is LGHDT and CDR2 YNNKEL (reference sequence). There are 15 residues in the CDR3. CDR3 loop: CASSQGVGLAYEQYF. CDR3 sequence (DNA): TGTGCCAGCAGCCAAGGAGTGGGACTGGCCTACGAGCAGTACTTC.

This clonotype was counted a single time. The chain links TRBV6-1 to TRBJ2-3; 7 positions agree with TRBD2. The trim removed 1 base at V and 0 bases at J, leaving 4 bases unmatched. The germline V gene encodes CDR1 MNHNS and CDR2 SASEGT. CDR3 length: 16 residues. DNA for the CDR3: TGTGCCAGCAGTGAAGGGGCGGGAGTTAGCACAGATACGCAGTATTTT. It translates to CASSEGAGVSTDTQYF.

This clonotype was picked up many times. The DNA for the CDR3 is TGCGCCAGCAGCTTCCCGAGGGGGGCCTCGAACACTGAAGCTTTCTTT. Translating it yields CASSFPRGASNTEAFF. The chain recombines TRBV5-1 with TRBJ1-1; maybe TRBD1 (6 bases). Looked up from germline, CDR1 is SGHRS and CDR2 is YFSETQ. Trimming took 2 bases from V and 1 from J, leaving 15 bases between them. The CDR3 sequence is 16 residues long. Full variable domain (outside the CDR3, taken from reference TRBV5-1 and TRBJ1-1): KAGVTQTPRYLIKTRGQQVTLSCSPISGHRSVSWYQQTPGQGLQFLFEYFSETQRNKGNFPGRFSGRQFSNSRSEMNVSTLELGDSALYLCASSFPRGASNTEAFFGQGTRLTVV.

Ten or more counts support this clonotype. The rearrangement links TRBV6-2 or TRBV6-3 to TRBJ2-1, with 8 bases identical to TRBD1. Germline CDR1 reads MNHEY; CDR2 reads SVGEGT. The J segment lost 9 bases and the V segment lost 2 bases, leaving 6 bases of the junction unmatched. The CDR3 has 14 amino acids. The CDR3, as DNA: TGTGCCAGCAGTTACACCAGGACAGGGTCTGAGCAGTTCTTC. Its translation is CASSYTRTGSEQFF.

In its sample, this clonotype was seen many times. The CDR3 sequence: CASSQRQAAYEQYF. The CDR3 coding sequence is TGCGCCAGCAGCCAAAGGCAGGCTGCCTACGAGCAGTACTTC. The genes are TRBV4-1 and TRBJ2-7; D ambiguous. Trimming left V 2 bases short and J 2 bases short, with 10 bases between. The CDR3 length is 14 residues. The germline V gene has CDR1 MGHRA and CDR2 YSYEKL.

The chain couples TRBV28 to TRBJ2-1; D may be TRBD1 (5 bases). The CDR3 sequence is 14 residues long. V shed 7 bases and J shed 5 bases, with 15 bases lying between them. CDR1 is MDHEN and CDR2 is SYDVKM in the germline V gene. CDR3 residues: CASIFQGTNNEQFF. As DNA, the CDR3 is TGTGCCAGCATTTTTCAGGGTACGAACAATGAGCAGTTCTTC.

This clonotype was counted ten times or more. This chain links TRBV5-1 with TRBJ2-5; D ambiguous. Trimming shortened V by 4 bases and J by 7 bases, and 8 bases separated the two germline ends. The CDR3 runs to 11 residues. The germline V gene encodes CDR1 SGHRS and CDR2 YFSETQ. The CDR3 DNA reads as TGCGCCAGCAGCCCCCCGAGGACCCAGTACTTC. Its protein is CASSPPRTQYF.